This TCR beta chain was observed in a study of beta chain features in type 1 diabetes (dated by TCRdb to between 2018 and 2020). Notes on the research overall: Mean age, gender distribution, total cell number and subset yield did not differ between patients and healthy donors. In the study, recently diagnosed type 1 diabetes patients and matched healthy donors were compared on the TCRB repertoires of their sorted circulating CD4+ T cell subsets. A total of about 100,000,000 sorted cells were examined across all samples, and RNA yield correlated strongly with the number of cells per subset. Regulatory and stem cell-like memory subsets were obtained from only 8 patients and roughly eight healthy donors, while naive and central memory subsets were obtained from all 28 donors.

The entire amount of isolated RNA was reverse transcribed using the High Capacity cDNA Reverse Transcription Kit, so the sequenced TCRB transcripts were expressed ones. Naive, central memory and regulatory T cell samples underwent deep immunoSEQ sequencing, averaging about 3.57 million total reads per sample. After sorted cells were lysed in RLT buffer, RNA was extracted with DNase-treated RNeasy Micro or Mini kits, with the choice depending on cell number. To prevent cross-contamination, each cell subset was processed individually, whereas patient and healthy donor samples were processed jointly. TCRB sequences were amplified from cDNA with the immunoSEQ multiplex PCR, producing 87-bp fragments spanning the CDR3 region. The amplicons were sequenced using the Illumina HiSeq platform. The paper's data handling went like this. Synthetic template baselines were used to correct PCR bias computationally, reads within Hamming distance 2 were collapsed, and singletons that could not be merged were discarded. By aligning reads against IMGT, V, D and J genes, CDR3 length, and insertions or deletions at six rearrangement sites were assigned. Within each subset, clonotype counts were normalized to the number of sorted cells before true diversity and Gini coefficients were calculated with the tcR R package. The overlap coefficient, calculated on TCRB nucleotide sequences, was used to quantify repertoire sharing. As a proxy for the pre-selection repertoire, out-of-frame TCRB sequences from naive cells were analyzed. TCRdb limited this immuneACCESS table to in-frame rearrangements with V and J called. A share of clones is missing; checked studies link under half to unresolved V genes, and the rest is unexplained. Clone size and the V and J calls come from that table; the DNA yielded D and trimming. Present in this sample are 450,000 to 550,000 clones, 30% of which were seen just once. The top ten hold around 0.065% of the sample.

Trimming at the junction amounts to 1 base on V and 0 bases on J, and the germline ends lie 11 bases apart. From a lookup of the germline V gene (reference sequence), CDR1 and CDR2 are GTSNPN and SVGIG. The CDR3 runs 15 residues from the cysteine to the phenylalanine. Just the 45-base CDR3 DNA is kept, in frame starting at base 1. This clone was seen only a few times. Its antigen is unknown. Base qualities are missing; no much larger clone stands one base away. Each donor gave one peripheral blood draw, averaging roughly 0.11 L, which was collected into heparinised tubes. A BD FACSAria II was used to sort naive, central memory, regulatory and stem cell-like memory CD4+ T cells with a panel that included CD45RO, CCR7, CD25, CD127, CD95 and CD27. Every sorted population had a purity above 95%. PBMCs were separated immediately by Lymphoprep density gradient centrifugation and were stained directly, without being cultured. Samples were stained and sorted in pairs, with one healthy donor and one patient per experiment, so that batch effects were minimized.

Overall study outcomes, separate from this receptor: At VDJ recombination sites, patients with type 1 diabetes made fewer insertions and deleted more nucleotides, a pattern implying thymic rearrangement abnormalities. Naive, central memory and regulatory TCRB repertoires appeared to be more alike among patients than among healthy donors. In all four CD4+ subsets, TCRB CDR3 length was moderately but significantly shorter in type 1 diabetes patients. PCR may preferentially amplify shorter templates, but because patient and control samples were amplified and corrected together, any resulting skew would affect both groups equally. HLA sub-analyses involved small numbers of individuals, so any influence of HLA type on TCRB rearrangement remained unresolved. Because cDNA was sequenced instead of genomic DNA, activated cells with high expression could be over-represented, although the groups did not differ in activation or CD3 levels.

The origin of this receptor is a man younger than 30 in good health. Sequenced sample: naive CD4+ T cells from blood. Reading the label with the study, this specimen's cell subset or site is: true naive CD4+ T cells. This chain joins TRBV30 to TRBJ2-3, with the D segment identity uncertain. CDR3 reads: CAWSEGRPSTDTQYF. The DNA sequence reads TGTGCCTGGAGTGAGGGTAGACCTAGCACAGATACGCAGTATTTT.